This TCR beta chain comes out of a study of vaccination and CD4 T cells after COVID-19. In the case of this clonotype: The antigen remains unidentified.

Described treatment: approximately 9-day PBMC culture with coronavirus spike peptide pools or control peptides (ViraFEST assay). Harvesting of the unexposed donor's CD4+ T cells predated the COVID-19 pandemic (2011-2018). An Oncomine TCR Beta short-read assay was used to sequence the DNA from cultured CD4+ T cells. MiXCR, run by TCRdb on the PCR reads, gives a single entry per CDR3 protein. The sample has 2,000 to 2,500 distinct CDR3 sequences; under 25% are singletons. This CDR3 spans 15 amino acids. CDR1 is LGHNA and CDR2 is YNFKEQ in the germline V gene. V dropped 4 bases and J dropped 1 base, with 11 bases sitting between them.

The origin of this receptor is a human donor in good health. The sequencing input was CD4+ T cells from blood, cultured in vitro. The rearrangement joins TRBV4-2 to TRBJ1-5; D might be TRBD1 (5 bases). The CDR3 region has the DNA TGTGCCAGCAGCCCCGGGACCGCGAGCAATCAGCCCCAGCATTTT. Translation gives CASSPGTASNQPQHF.